Below are 5 T cell receptor beta chains sequenced from a single sample in a study of T cells in Graves' hyperthyroidism and ophthalmopathy. TCR beta CDR3 region amplification was performed from RNA transcripts. First-round RT-PCR of the TCR CDR3 relied on the HTBI primer set. TCRdb independently ran MiXCR on the multiplex PCR reads; one entry per CDR3 protein. Of approximately 400,000 distinct CDR3 sequences in the sample, approximately 14% were seen once. Sequences were obtained from blood. The receptors were gathered from a woman between 18 and 29 years old with Graves' hyperthyroidism.

This clonotype was seen many times. J is TRBJ1-1 and V is TRBV12-3 or TRBV12-4, with D hard to call. V was cut by 6 bases and J by 6 bases, with 14 bases left in between. This CDR3 has 13 residues. The CDR3 region has the DNA TGTGCCAGCAGCCTTACCGGGTTCGCTGAAGCTTTCTTT. Amino acid sequence: CASSLTGFAEAFF.

A note on this clonotype: Just one base apart from a much larger clone, this may be a read error. V gene TRBV29-1 combines with J gene TRBJ2-2, with D perhaps matching TRBD1 (5 bases). This CDR3 contains 12 residues. With 2 bases removed from V and 6 bases from J, the gap between germline ends came to 7 bases. Germline-derived CDR1 and CDR2 are SQVTM and ANQGSEA. The CDR3 loop is CSVESGPGELFF. CDR3 nucleotides: TGCAGCGTTGAATCAGGGCCCGGGGAGCTGTTTTTT.

This clonotype was found many times. The rearrangement uses TRBV25-1 and TRBJ1-1; D gene unclear. V was trimmed by 4 bases and J by 1 base, leaving 10 bases between them. The CDR3 contains 14 residues. The V gene's germline CDR1 is MGHDK and CDR2 SYGVNS. CDR3 amino acids: CASSVRGSNTEAFF. The CDR3 DNA follows: TGTGCCAGCAGTGTCCGAGGGTCGAACACTGAAGCTTTCTTT.

The table lists this clonotype with many counts. The rearrangement uses TRBV2 and TRBJ1-2; no firm D call. Trimming pared 3 bases from V and 3 bases from J, leaving 20 bases between. The CDR3 is 17 amino acids. The germline CDR1 and CDR2 sequences are SNHLY and FYNNEI. The CDR3 loop is CASSESEEKLRHYGYTF. CDR3 sequence (DNA): TGTGCCAGCAGTGAGAGTGAGGAAAAGTTAAGGCACTATGGCTACACCTTC.

This clonotype has a count of ten or more. CDR3 DNA: TGTGCCAGCAGTTACGCCGGGGTGGATACGCAGTATTTT. It specifies CASSYAGVDTQYF. The chain links TRBV6-2 or TRBV6-3 to TRBJ2-3; D is possibly TRBD2 (5 bases). The germline V gene encodes CDR1 MNHEY and CDR2 SVGEGT. The CDR3 covers 13 residues. V was cut by 2 bases and J by 6 bases, with 9 bases left in between.